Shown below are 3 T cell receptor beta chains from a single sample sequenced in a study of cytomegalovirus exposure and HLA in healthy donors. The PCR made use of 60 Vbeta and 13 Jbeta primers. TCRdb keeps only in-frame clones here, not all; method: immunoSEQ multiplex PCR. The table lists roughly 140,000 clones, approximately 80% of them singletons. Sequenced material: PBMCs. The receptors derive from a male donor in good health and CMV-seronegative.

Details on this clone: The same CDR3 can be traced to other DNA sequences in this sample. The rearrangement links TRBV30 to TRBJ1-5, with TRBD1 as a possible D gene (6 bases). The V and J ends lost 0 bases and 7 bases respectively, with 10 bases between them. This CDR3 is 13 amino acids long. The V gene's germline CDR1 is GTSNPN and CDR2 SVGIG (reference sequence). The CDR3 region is CAWSVQGGQPQHF. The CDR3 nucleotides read TGTGCCTGGAGTGTACAAGGGGGACAGCCCCAGCATTTT.

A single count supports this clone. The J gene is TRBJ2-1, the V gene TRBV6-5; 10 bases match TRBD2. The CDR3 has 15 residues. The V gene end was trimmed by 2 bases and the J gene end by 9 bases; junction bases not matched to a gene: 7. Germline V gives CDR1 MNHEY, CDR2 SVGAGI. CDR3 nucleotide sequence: TGTGCCAGCAGTTACGGGGGGACTAGCGCTAGTGAGCAGTTCTTC. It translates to CASSYGGTSASEQFF.

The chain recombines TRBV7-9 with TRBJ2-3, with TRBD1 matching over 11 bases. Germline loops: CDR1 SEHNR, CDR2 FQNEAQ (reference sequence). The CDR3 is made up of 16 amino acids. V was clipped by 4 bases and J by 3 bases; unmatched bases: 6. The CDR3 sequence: CASSSGQGVSTDTQYF. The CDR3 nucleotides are TGTGCCAGCAGCTCGGGACAGGGGGTCTCTACAGATACGCAGTATTTT.